This TCR beta chain was documented in a study of CD8 T cells in ankylosing spondylitis. Study-wide results and limits: A motif of 7 or 8 highly homologous TCR beta variants was seen as apparently characteristic of ankylosing spondylitis blood.

TCRdb called the 5' RACE reads again in MiXCR, with one record for every CDR3 protein. The repertoire holds 650,000 to 800,000 distinct CDR3 sequences, with about 20% as singletons. This clonotype turned up a few times. The antigen is not known. The sample consisted of blood, either unsorted or a sorted T cell fraction (not recorded which). The TCR sequence derives from a male donor with ankylosing spondylitis.

The CDR3 nucleotides read TGTGCCAGCAGCTTAGCGATTGGCGGGAGCGGGGGAAACATTCAGTACTTC. Translation: CASSLAIGGSGGNIQYF. The chain couples TRBV7-2 to TRBJ2-4; 8 positions match TRBD2. Trimming at V came to 0 bases and at J to 6 bases, leaving 10 bases not matched to a gene. Per germline, CDR1 SGHTA and CDR2 FQGNSA. The length of the CDR3 is 17 residues.